This T cell receptor beta chain emerged from a study of cytomegalovirus exposure and HLA in healthy donors. PCR involved 60 Vbeta and 13 Jbeta primers. The protocol was immunoSEQ multiplex PCR, while the TCRdb copy is restricted to in-frame clones and leaves out a portion. This sample carries about 140,000 clones, just over 70% of them seen once, and the ten largest clones take 1.5% to 2%. CDR1 is LNHDA and CDR2 is SQIVND in the germline V gene (reference sequence). The CDR3 runs 15 residues. Trimming removed 3 bases from V and 3 bases from J; junction bases left unmatched: 6. The sequence came from a woman aged 30 to 39 in good health and CMV-seronegative. V usage is TRBV19 and J usage is TRBJ2-7, with TRBD1 matching over 9 bases. Sequenced input: PBMCs. The CDR3 nucleotides are TGTGCCAGTAGTATTGCGGGGGACAGGGTCTACGAGCAGTACTTC. It yields the protein CASSIAGDRVYEQYF.